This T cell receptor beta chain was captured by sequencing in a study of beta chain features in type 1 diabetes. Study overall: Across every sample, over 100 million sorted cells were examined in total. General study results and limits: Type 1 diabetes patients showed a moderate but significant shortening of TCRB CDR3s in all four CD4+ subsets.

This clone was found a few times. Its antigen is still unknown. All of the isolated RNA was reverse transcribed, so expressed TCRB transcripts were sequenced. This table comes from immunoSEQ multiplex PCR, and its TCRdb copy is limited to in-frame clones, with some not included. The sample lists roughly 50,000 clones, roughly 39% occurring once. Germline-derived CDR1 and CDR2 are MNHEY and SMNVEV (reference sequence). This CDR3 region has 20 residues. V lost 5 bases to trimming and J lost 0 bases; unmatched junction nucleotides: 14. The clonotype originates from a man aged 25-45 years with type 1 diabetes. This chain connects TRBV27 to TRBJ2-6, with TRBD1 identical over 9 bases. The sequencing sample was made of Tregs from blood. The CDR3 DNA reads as TGTGCCAGCAGTCCGAGGGTGCGGGACAGGGTATACTCTGGGGCCAACGTCCTGACTTTC. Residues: CASSPRVRDRVYSGANVLTF.